These 32 T cell receptor beta chains were all obtained from the same sample, sequenced in a study of blood T cell repertoires in COVID-19. Clones were read by immunoSEQ multiplex PCR, and TCRdb kept only the in-frame ones, dropping some. The sample holds about 200,000 clones, roughly 94% seen once. Sequencing used peripheral blood. These receptors all stem from a man in his thirties or forties with COVID-19, enrolled during active disease.

The chain couples TRBV10-2 to TRBJ1-1, with a weak D call TRBD1 (5 bases). Trimming took off 1 base at V and 5 bases at J, with 8 bases between the two ends. CDR3 size: 13 residues. CDR1 and CDR2 from the germline V gene are WSHSY and SAAADI. For the CDR3, the DNA is TGCGCCAGCAGTGAGTGGGGGGAGACTGAAGCTTTCTTT. Translating it yields CASSEWGETEAFF.

Written as DNA, the CDR3 is TGTGCCAGCAGCGTAGGCCAAACGGACTGGAGGATAGTAGATACGCAGTATTTT. Protein: CASSVGQTDWRIVDTQYF. The gene calls are TRBV2 and TRBJ2-3; possible D gene TRBD2, 5 bases. The CDR3 totals 18 residues. Germline lookup yields CDR1 SNHLY and CDR2 FYNNEI. Trimming shortened V by 6 bases and J by 5 bases, and 27 bases separated the two germline ends.

This clone was seen only once. The V call is TRBV6-5, the J call TRBJ1-2; weak D call: TRBD1 (6 bases). Germline V lookup: CDR1 MNHEY, CDR2 SVGAGI. Trimming shortened V by 6 bases and J by 7 bases, and 9 bases separated the two germline ends. This CDR3 has 11 amino acids. CDR3 bases: TGTGCCAGCAGGGGGGCTATTGGCTACACCTTC. This sequence encodes CASRGAIGYTF.

The chain uses TRBV27 and TRBJ1-1, with D unresolved. The V gene's germline CDR1 is MNHEY and CDR2 SMNVEV (reference sequence). The CDR3 sequence is 15 residues long. Trimming removed 2 bases at V and 2 bases at J, with 12 bases between. In DNA form, the CDR3 reads TGTGCCAGCAGTTTAACAGAACCCATTAACACTGAAGCTTTCTTT. The encoded protein is CASSLTEPINTEAFF.

The chain recombines TRBV3-1 (or the pseudogene TRBV3-2) with TRBJ1-2; 10 bases line up with TRBD1. The CDR3 is 17 residues long. The trim removed 1 base at V and 6 bases at J, leaving 11 bases unmatched. The V gene's germline CDR1 is LGHDT and CDR2 YNNKEL (reference sequence). The DNA of the CDR3 is TGTGCCAGCAGCCAAGCGTCCCGAGACAGGGGGCTCGATGGCTACACCTTC. This gives the protein CASSQASRDRGLDGYTF.

This clone was seen a single time. The chain couples TRBV12-5 to TRBJ2-5; TRBD1 might be the D (6 bases). Germline-derived CDR1 and CDR2 are LGHNT and FRNRAP. V lost 5 bases to trimming and J lost 1 base, with 8 bases between them. CDR3 length equals 13 residues. The CDR3 sequence is CASGGGSQETQYF. CDR3 DNA sequence: TGTGCTAGTGGTGGGGGCAGCCAAGAGACCCAGTACTTC.

The chain has TRBV4-1 and TRBJ1-1; TRBD1 might be the D (5 bases). The V and J ends lost 5 bases and 4 bases respectively, with 17 bases between them. The CDR3 length is 15 residues. The germline V gene has CDR1 MGHRA and CDR2 YSYEKL. CDR3: CASSSFPQGFTEAFF. CDR3 DNA sequence: TGCGCCAGCAGCTCCTTCCCCCAGGGATTCACTGAAGCTTTCTTT.

The genes are TRBV7-9 and TRBJ1-2, with unresolved D. In germline, CDR1 is SEHNR, CDR2 FQNEAQ (reference sequence). CDR3 size: 13 residues. The V end lost 0 bases, the J end lost 5 bases, and 7 bases lay between the germline ends. As DNA, the CDR3 is TGTGCCAGCAGCTTAGCCCAACATTATGGCTACACCTTC. It specifies CASSLAQHYGYTF.

The V and J genes are TRBV19 and TRBJ1-1; 7 bases align to TRBD1. The germline CDR1 and CDR2 sequences are LNHDA and SQIVND (reference sequence). There are 11 residues in the CDR3. The CDR3 DNA sequence: TGTGCTTCACAGGGGTTCACTGAAGCTTTCTTT. As protein: CASQGFTEAFF. Supplemented by reference TRBV19 and TRBJ1-1, the full variable domain reads DGGITQSPKYLFRKEGQNVTLSCEQNLNHDAMYWYRQDPGQGLRLIYYSQIVNDFQKGDIAEGYSVSREKKESFPLTVTSAQKNPTAFYLCASQGFTEAFFGQGTRLTVV.

This clone occurred once. The chain uses TRBV10-1 and TRBJ2-3; 7 positions agree with TRBD2. The trim removed 4 bases at V and 6 bases at J, leaving 1 base unmatched. Germline lookup yields CDR1 WNHNN and CDR2 SYGVQD (reference sequence). The CDR3 has 12 amino acids. As DNA, the CDR3 is TGCGCCAGCAGTGGACTAGCCGATACGCAGTATTTT. It codes for CASSGLADTQYF.

The rearrangement links TRBV5-1 to TRBJ1-1; 7 nucleotides match TRBD1. The germline gives CDR1 SGHRS, CDR2 YFSETQ. V shed 0 bases and J 5 bases; nucleotides not matched to a gene: 4. The CDR3 extends over 14 amino acids. The CDR3 sequence is CASSLDTGVTEAFF. In nucleotides, the CDR3 is TGCGCCAGCAGCTTGGATACAGGGGTAACTGAAGCTTTCTTT.

The chain carries TRBV5-5 and TRBJ1-4, with D perhaps TRBD1 (5 bases). From germline, CDR1 is SGHKS and CDR2 YYEKEE (reference sequence). CDR3 length equals 17 residues. The V and J ends lost 4 bases and 2 bases respectively, with 18 bases between them. In DNA, the CDR3 is TGTGCCAGCAGCAAGGAGAAGGACATCAGGACTAATGAAAAACTGTTTTTT. Translated: CASSKEKDIRTNEKLFF.

This rearrangement joins TRBV27 to TRBJ2-2, with TRBD1 matching 12 bases. Trimming cost V 3 bases and J 7 bases; bases outside gene matches: 9. The V gene's germline CDR1 is MNHEY and CDR2 SMNVEV (reference sequence). The CDR3 is made up of 17 amino acids. The CDR3 protein is CASSFYSGTGGHGELFF. Here the CDR3 DNA reads TGTGCCAGCAGTTTCTATTCGGGGACAGGGGGCCACGGGGAGCTGTTTTTT.

This clone was counted a single time. V is TRBV7-9 and J is TRBJ1-1, with 7 bases aligning to TRBD1. Germline CDR1 reads SEHNR; CDR2 reads FQNEAQ (reference sequence). This CDR3 has 13 amino acids. The ends lost 5 bases at V and 6 bases at J; junction bases unmatched: 6. DNA of the CDR3: TGTGCCAGCAGCGCTAGACAGGGTTCTGAAGCTTTCTTT. Protein product: CASSARQGSEAFF.

The chain links TRBV2 to TRBJ2-5; TRBD1 is a possible D gene (6 bases). This CDR3 has 15 amino acids. Per the germline V gene, CDR1 is SNHLY and CDR2 is FYNNEI. V dropped 5 bases and J dropped 3 bases, with 16 bases sitting between them. The CDR3 loop reads CASSSQPGQEETQYF. The CDR3 DNA sequence: TGTGCCAGCAGTTCCCAACCGGGACAAGAAGAGACCCAGTACTTC.

The chain is built from TRBV27 and TRBJ1-5, with 9 positions matching TRBD1. The CDR3 consists of 16 residues. The J segment lost 2 bases and the V segment lost 6 bases, leaving 8 bases of the junction unmatched. Germline CDR1 is MNHEY and CDR2 is SMNVEV (reference sequence). The CDR3 bases are TGTGCCAGCAGAAGACAGGGGGGTGTTGGCAATCAGCCCCAGCATTTT. It encodes CASRRQGGVGNQPQHF.

The J gene is TRBJ1-2, the V gene TRBV7-3; a possible D gene is TRBD1 (6 bases). Trimming removed 5 bases at V and 8 bases at J, with 15 bases between. This CDR3 has 13 amino acids. Germline loops: CDR1 SGHTA, CDR2 FQGTGA. The CDR3 reads CASSQPTGRGYTF. The CDR3 DNA sequence: TGTGCCAGCAGCCAACCTACAGGGAGAGGCTACACCTTC.

The V call is TRBV4-1, the J call TRBJ2-1; D is perhaps TRBD2 (5 bases). The CDR3 runs to 15 residues. Trimming took 2 bases from V and 7 from J, leaving 15 bases between them. CDR1 MGHRA and CDR2 YSYEKL come from the germline V gene. In DNA form, the CDR3 reads TGCGCCAGCAGCCAAATTTTGAGGGCCGGGAATGAGCAGTTCTTC. Its protein is CASSQILRAGNEQFF.

The CDR3 nucleotides are TGTGCCAGCAAGGGAGGGCTTGGGGGAGAGACCCAGTACTTC. Its protein product is CASKGGLGGETQYF. V gene TRBV6-5 combines with J gene TRBJ2-5; 7 nucleotides line up with TRBD2. The junction had 9 bases not matched to a gene; V was cut back by 7 bases and J by 4 bases. This CDR3 contains 14 residues. The germline CDR1 and CDR2 sequences are MNHEY and SVGAGI.

The rearrangement links TRBV10-3 to TRBJ2-5, with D hard to call. Per the germline V gene, CDR1 is ENHRY and CDR2 is SYGVKD. CDR3 length: 13 residues. The V end was cut by 2 bases, the J end by 2 bases, with 6 bases between. The CDR3 is CAISEPRQETQYF. For the CDR3, the DNA is TGTGCCATCAGTGAGCCTAGGCAAGAGACCCAGTACTTC.

The chain recombines TRBV10-3 with TRBJ1-1; a possible D gene is TRBD1 (5 bases). The CDR3 loop spans 14 amino acids. The V end was cut by 3 bases, the J end by 5 bases, with 13 bases between. Germline V gene sequence: CDR1 ENHRY, CDR2 SYGVKD. The CDR3 reads CAISEGHLGTEAFF. The CDR3 DNA sequence: TGTGCCATCAGTGAAGGACACCTAGGTACTGAAGCTTTCTTT.

This chain connects TRBV2 to TRBJ1-6; 12 bases line up with TRBD1. V lost 5 bases and J lost 10; bases outside the gene matches: 6. Germline V lookup: CDR1 SNHLY, CDR2 FYNNEI. The CDR3 runs 15 residues. This CDR3 reads CASSRGTGGRSPLHF. The CDR3 DNA reads as TGTGCCAGCAGTCGGGGGACAGGGGGCAGATCACCCCTCCACTTT.

The chain has TRBV19 and TRBJ2-3; D may be TRBD2 (7 bases). Germline lookup yields CDR1 LNHDA and CDR2 SQIVND (reference sequence). V dropped 6 bases and J dropped 2 bases, with 12 bases sitting between them. The CDR3 covers 14 residues. CDR3 in amino acids: CASRVRGHTDTQYF. DNA for the CDR3: TGTGCCAGTAGGGTGCGGGGGCACACAGATACGCAGTATTTT.

This rearrangement joins TRBV4-1 to TRBJ2-1; D is unresolved. The germline V gene encodes CDR1 MGHRA and CDR2 YSYEKL. CDR3 length: 15 residues. Trimming took off 2 bases at V and 5 bases at J, with 13 bases between the two ends. The CDR3 protein is CASSQLLQTHNEQFF. CDR3 DNA: TGCGCCAGCAGCCAACTCCTTCAAACACACAATGAGCAGTTCTTC.

The gene calls are TRBV18 and TRBJ1-3, with a tentative D call TRBD1 (6 bases). Trimming took 2 bases from V and 3 from J, leaving 14 bases between them. Looked up from germline, CDR1 is KGHSH and CDR2 is LQKENI. There are 16 residues in the CDR3. The CDR3 coding sequence is TGTGCCAGCTCACCAACACCGGGGGGGCGTGGAAACACCATATATTTT. Protein sequence: CASSPTPGGRGNTIYF.

The chain employs TRBV3-1 (or the pseudogene TRBV3-2) and TRBJ2-1; D might be TRBD2 (7 bases). CDR1 is LGHDT, CDR2 YNNKEL, per germline (reference sequence). The CDR3 length is 14 residues. The ends were cut back, 4 bases at V and 6 bases at J, with 13 bases in the middle. CDR3 loop: CASSLAGASNEQFF. Here the CDR3 DNA reads TGTGCCAGCAGCCTCGCGGGGGCCTCCAATGAGCAGTTCTTC.

In this sample, this clone turned up a few times. The V gene is TRBV5-1, the J gene TRBJ1-4, with D unclear. In germline, CDR1 is SGHRS, CDR2 YFSETQ. The CDR3 length is 16 residues. Trimming removed 0 bases at V and 0 bases at J, with 9 bases between. In nucleotides, the CDR3 is TGCGCCAGCAGCTTGGACCCAGAGGCAACTAATGAAAAACTGTTTTTT. Encoded protein: CASSLDPEATNEKLFF.

V usage is TRBV6-5 and J usage is TRBJ1-6, with D tentatively TRBD1 (5 bases). The CDR3 consists of 15 residues. Trimming stripped 7 bases from V and 7 bases from J, with 17 bases between. Germline CDR1 reads MNHEY; CDR2 reads SVGAGI. CDR3: CASNPVDIRNSPLHF. The CDR3, as DNA: TGTGCCAGCAACCCGGTGGACATTCGGAATTCACCCCTCCACTTT.

The genes are TRBV19 and TRBJ2-1; TRBD2 matches 13 bases. CDR3 length: 15 residues. The germline V gene encodes CDR1 LNHDA and CDR2 SQIVND (reference sequence). Trimming cost V 5 bases and J 9 bases; bases outside gene matches: 7. Here the CDR3 DNA reads TGTGCCAGTAGTCGACTAGCGGGGGGAGCCAGTGAGCAGTTCTTC. Translation: CASSRLAGGASEQFF. The entire variable domain, with the rest obtained from reference TRBV19 and TRBJ2-1, is as follows: DGGITQSPKYLFRKEGQNVTLSCEQNLNHDAMYWYRQDPGQGLRLIYYSQIVNDFQKGDIAEGYSVSREKKESFPLTVTSAQKNPTAFYLCASSRLAGGASEQFFGPGTRLTVL.

The gene calls are TRBV9 and TRBJ1-1; perhaps TRBD1 as D (6 bases). The CDR3 is made up of 15 amino acids. V was clipped by 0 bases and J by 5 bases, with 14 bases between them. Germline CDR1 SGDLS, CDR2 YYNGEE. This chain's CDR3 is CASSVVSGAGTEAFF. DNA of the CDR3: TGTGCCAGCAGCGTAGTATCAGGGGCAGGGACTGAAGCTTTCTTT.

A remark on this clone: Other nucleotide sequences in the sample specify the same CDR3. The V call is TRBV11-2, the J call TRBJ1-2, with TRBD1 as a possible D gene (6 bases). Germline V gives CDR1 SGHAT, CDR2 FQNNGV. Trimming shortened V by 5 bases and J by 6 bases, and 13 bases separated the two germline ends. This CDR3 has 13 amino acids. The CDR3 bases are TGTGCCAGCAGCCCCCGGGGGGGGCATGGCTACACCTTC. The encoded protein is CASSPRGGHGYTF.

CDR3 amino acids: CASSLSYGSGQETQYF. The CDR3 nucleotides are TGTGCCAGCAGTTTATCTTACGGGTCCGGCCAAGAGACCCAGTACTTC. The chain couples TRBV27 to TRBJ2-5; no clear D. Deletions cut 0 bases from V and 1 base from J, with 12 bases between. Germline loops: CDR1 MNHEY, CDR2 SMNVEV (reference sequence). The CDR3 length is 16 residues.